One and the same sample provided the 18 T cell receptor beta chains below, sequenced in a study of cytomegalovirus exposure and HLA in healthy donors. Clones were read by immunoSEQ multiplex PCR, and TCRdb kept only the in-frame ones, dropping some. The profile shows roughly 150,000 clones, around 92% of them singletons. The material sequenced was PBMCs. These receptors came from a woman younger than 35 in good health and CMV-seropositive.

The chain carries TRBV7-9 and TRBJ2-5, with TRBD2 matching 8 bases. The CDR3 has 17 residues. The germline V gene has CDR1 SEHNR and CDR2 FQNEAQ (reference sequence). J gave up 2 bases and V 5 bases, and 13 bases lay outside the gene matches. The CDR3 loop reads CASSIGLSSGEQETQYF. In nucleotides, the CDR3 is TGTGCCAGCAGCATCGGACTGAGTAGCGGGGAACAAGAGACCCAGTACTTC. Full variable domain (rest looked up from reference TRBV7-9 and TRBJ2-5): DTGVSQNPRHKITKRGQNVTFRCDPISEHNRLYWYRQTLGQGPEFLTYFQNEAQLEKSRLLSDRFSAERPKGSFSTLEIQRTEQGDSAMYLCASSIGLSSGEQETQYFGPGTRLLVL.

The chain links TRBV9 to TRBJ2-2; D possibly corresponds to TRBD2 (5 bases). The CDR3 covers 18 residues. V lost 0 bases, J lost 2 bases, and 17 bases lay in between. Germline V gene lookup returns CDR1 SGDLS and CDR2 YYNGEE. The CDR3 loop reads CASSVEGSVYLNTGELFF. DNA of the CDR3: TGTGCCAGCAGCGTAGAAGGGAGCGTTTACCTAAACACCGGGGAGCTGTTTTTT. The full variable domain, rest sourced from reference TRBV9 and TRBJ2-2, is DSGVTQTPKHLITATGQRVTLRCSPRSGDLSVYWYQQSLDQGLQFLIQYYNGEERAKGNILERFSAQQFPDLHSELNLSSLELGDSALYFCASSVEGSVYLNTGELFFGEGSRLTVL.

The chain links TRBV9 to TRBJ2-1; 9 bases fit TRBD1. Germline-derived CDR1 and CDR2 are SGDLS and YYNGEE. The CDR3 is 15 amino acids. V trimming: 2 bases; J trimming: 4 bases; junction bases outside the gene matches: 4. The CDR3 nucleotides read TGTGCCAGCAGCGTCAGTGGGACAGGGTACAATGAGCAGTTCTTC. The encoded protein is CASSVSGTGYNEQFF. The whole variable domain, filled in from reference TRBV9 and TRBJ2-1, reads DSGVTQTPKHLITATGQRVTLRCSPRSGDLSVYWYQQSLDQGLQFLIQYYNGEERAKGNILERFSAQQFPDLHSELNLSSLELGDSALYFCASSVSGTGYNEQFFGPGTRLTVL.

J is TRBJ2-5 and V is TRBV4-3, with D maybe TRBD1 (5 bases). Trimming removed 0 bases at V and 10 bases at J, with 15 bases between. CDR3 size: 14 residues. CDR1 and CDR2 from the germline V gene are LGHNA and YSLEER. Here the CDR3 DNA reads TGCGCCAGCAGCCAAGATCTGGCAGGGTCGATCCAGTACTTC. This encodes CASSQDLAGSIQYF.

The chain links TRBV27 to TRBJ2-1; D remains ambiguous. CDR1 is MNHEY and CDR2 is SMNVEV in the germline V gene (reference sequence). Trimming left V 0 bases short and J 8 bases short, with 5 bases between. CDR3 length equals 12 residues. In nucleotides, the CDR3 is TGTGCCAGCAGTTTATCTAGATATGAGCAGTTCTTC. Protein product: CASSLSRYEQFF.

The chain has TRBV4-3 and TRBJ2-7; TRBD1 agrees at 11 bases. Germline V gives CDR1 LGHNA, CDR2 YSLEER. V trimming: 1 base; J trimming: 5 bases; junction bases outside the gene matches: 4. This CDR3 contains 15 residues. This CDR3 is CASSQGGTGGHEQYF. The CDR3 DNA reads TGCGCCAGCAGCCAAGGAGGGACAGGGGGACACGAGCAGTACTTC.

The chain recombines TRBV7-2 with TRBJ2-1; 10 bases map to TRBD2. The CDR3 length is 15 residues. The V and J ends lost 3 bases and 7 bases, in that order; junction bases with no gene match: 6. Germline-derived CDR1 and CDR2 are SGHTA and FQGNSA. The CDR3 loop reads CASSFSSGSDNEQFF. The CDR3 coding sequence is TGTGCCAGCAGCTTTTCTAGCGGGAGTGATAATGAGCAGTTCTTC.

The V call is TRBV6-4, the J call TRBJ2-1; 9 nucleotides line up with TRBD2. The trim removed 4 bases at V and 2 bases at J, leaving 3 bases unmatched. This CDR3 is built from 15 residues. Germline V CDR1 and CDR2: MRHNA, SNTAGT. The CDR3: CASSVAGEPYNEQFF. In nucleotides, the CDR3 is TGTGCCAGCAGTGTAGCGGGAGAGCCCTACAATGAGCAGTTCTTC.

This clone was recorded only once. The CDR3 protein is CSAPFYNEQFF. CDR3 coding DNA: TGCAGTGCTCCATTCTACAATGAGCAGTTCTTC. The chain links TRBV20-1 to TRBJ2-1; D remains unclear. The CDR3 length is 11 residues. V was cut by 5 bases and J by 3 bases, with 5 bases left in between. Germline CDR1 reads DFQATT; CDR2 reads SNEGSKA (reference sequence).

The chain is built from TRBV7-9 and TRBJ2-3; 8 bases match TRBD1. V shed 5 bases and J 6 bases; nucleotides not matched to a gene: 7. The CDR3 sequence is 14 residues long. The germline gives CDR1 SEHNR, CDR2 FQNEAQ (reference sequence). Written as DNA, the CDR3 is TGTGCCAGCAGCCTAGGCACAGGGGGGGATACGCAGTATTTT. Its protein is CASSLGTGGDTQYF.

This sequence joins TRBV19 and TRBJ1-3; the D gene is possibly TRBD1 (6 bases). The V end lost 4 bases, the J end lost 0 bases, and 10 bases lay between the germline ends. The CDR3 runs 15 residues. CDR1 LNHDA and CDR2 SQIVND come from the germline V gene (reference sequence). CDR3: CASSRGQLSGNTIYF. Written as DNA, the CDR3 is TGTGCCAGTAGTAGGGGGCAGCTCTCTGGAAACACCATATATTTT.

The CDR3 region is CASSLALYGYTF. CDR3 nucleotides: TGTGCCAGCAGCCTCGCACTCTATGGCTACACCTTC. The chain joins TRBV5-6 to TRBJ1-2; D is unclear. Deletions cut 4 bases from V and 4 bases from J, with 8 bases between. The CDR3 runs to 12 residues. Germline CDR1 reads SGHDT; CDR2 reads YYEEEE.

V gene TRBV20-1 combines with J gene TRBJ2-7; D is unclear. V was cut by 6 bases and J by 7 bases, with 10 bases left in between. Germline loops: CDR1 DFQATT, CDR2 SNEGSKA (reference sequence). The CDR3 has 10 residues. The CDR3 nucleotides are TGCAGTGCACAATCTAGGGAGCAGTACTTC. Residues: CSAQSREQYF.

The chain joins TRBV20-1 to TRBJ2-1; possibly TRBD2 for D (5 bases). CDR1 DFQATT and CDR2 SNEGSKA come from the germline V gene (reference sequence). The V and J ends lost 3 bases and 5 bases respectively, with 5 bases between them. This CDR3 is 11 amino acids long. Here the CDR3 DNA reads TGCAGTGCTAGCGGGAACAATGAGCAGTTCTTC. This encodes CSASGNNEQFF.

This clone is a singleton in its sample. The V and J genes are TRBV20-1 and TRBJ2-3, with D uncertain. This CDR3 spans 11 amino acids. Trimming stripped 6 bases from V and 3 bases from J, with 7 bases between. CDR1 and CDR2 (germline): DFQATT, SNEGSKA (reference sequence). CDR3 in DNA: TGCAGTGCGCCTATTACAGATACGCAGTATTTT. Translation gives CSAPITDTQYF.

J is TRBJ1-1 and V is TRBV27, with D tentatively TRBD1 (5 bases). With 6 bases removed from V and 3 bases from J, the gap between germline ends came to 11 bases. This CDR3 has 13 residues. CDR1 and CDR2 from the germline V gene are MNHEY and SMNVEV (reference sequence). In nucleotides, the CDR3 is TGTGCCAGCAGAACGGGGGTAGACACTGAAGCTTTCTTT. It encodes CASRTGVDTEAFF.

V gene TRBV7-2 combines with J gene TRBJ2-7, with TRBD2 matching 15 bases. Germline V gene data show CDR1 as SGHTA and CDR2 as FQGNSA. This CDR3 is 18 amino acids long. J gave up 6 bases and V 1 base, and 10 bases lay outside the gene matches. The CDR3 region has the DNA TGTGCCAGCAGCTTAGTGGGAGGGACTAGCGGGAGGCGGGCCGAGCAGTACTTC. This codes for CASSLVGGTSGRRAEQYF.

The rearrangement joins TRBV2 to TRBJ1-1; no firm D call. Trimming removed 6 bases at V and 7 bases at J, with 3 bases between. The CDR3 has 9 amino acids. The V gene's germline CDR1 is SNHLY and CDR2 FYNNEI. The CDR3 loop is CASRYEAFF. The CDR3, as DNA: TGTGCCAGCAGGTATGAAGCTTTCTTT.